This T cell receptor (beta chain) derives from a study of T cell responses to AZD1222 COVID-19 vaccine. Findings of the study overall: Donors were mostly white British, more females; clonal diversity possibly underestimated. Only after the peak T cell response were repertoires sampled.

Assay used: immunoSEQ multiplex PCR; TCRdb lists only in-frame clones, some missing. The data hold 86,000 or so clones, with just over 85% observed a single time. The length of the CDR3 is 13 residues. The germline CDR1 and CDR2 sequences are MDHEN and SYDVKM. V was cut by 5 bases and J by 2 bases, with 10 bases left in between. As concerns this clone: Its antigen is currently unknown.

The chain joins TRBV28 to TRBJ2-7; D is ambiguous. This TCR was sampled from an adult who received the AZD1222 COVID-19 vaccine. The starting material was peripheral blood, obtained 28 days after the second AZD1222 dose. This chain's CDR3 is CASSPSEPYEQYF. CDR3 DNA sequence: TGTGCCAGCAGTCCCTCCGAGCCCTACGAGCAGTACTTC.